Listed below are T cell receptor beta chains from one sample, sequenced in a study of blood T cell repertoires in COVID-19. TCRdb's table, derived via immunoSEQ multiplex PCR, lists solely in-frame clones and lacks some. This sample has 75,000 to 95,000 clones, with roughly nine tenths found just once. The sequencing input was peripheral blood. All receptors derive from a man aged 55-75 years with acute or convalescent COVID-19. The CDR3 runs from the conserved cysteine through the conserved F or W. Fields, in order: CDR3 protein, V gene, J gene, clone size. Clone sizes are given selectively: once, few, many, or a class where the clone is expanded.

CDR3aa: CASSQDLQGAAEKLFF; v_gene: TRBV4-2; j_gene: TRBJ1-4; abundance: NA
CDR3aa: CASSYGRNTGELFF; v_gene: TRBV6-2/TRBV6-3; j_gene: TRBJ2-2; abundance: NA
CDR3aa: CASSLWRLTSTDTQYF; v_gene: TRBV28; j_gene: TRBJ2-3; abundance: NA
CDR3aa: CASSPLNTGTVNEKLFF; v_gene: TRBV18; j_gene: TRBJ1-4; abundance: NA
CDR3aa: CASSLDRNTEAFF; v_gene: TRBV11-2; j_gene: TRBJ1-1; abundance: NA
CDR3aa: CSASAGETLYQETQYF; v_gene: TRBV20-1; j_gene: TRBJ2-5; abundance: once
CDR3aa: CASSPSSGVTGELFF; v_gene: TRBV3-1/TRBV3-2; j_gene: TRBJ2-2; abundance: NA
CDR3aa: CASSLDRVAGYTF; v_gene: TRBV7-2; j_gene: TRBJ1-2; abundance: NA
CDR3aa: CASSLRGNTNEKLFF; v_gene: TRBV7-2; j_gene: TRBJ1-4; abundance: NA
CDR3aa: CGEVLNTEAFF; v_gene: TRBV20-1; j_gene: TRBJ1-1; abundance: NA
CDR3aa: CASSIDSGESYNEQFF; v_gene: TRBV19; j_gene: TRBJ2-1; abundance: once
CDR3aa: CASSLDPRLPPSSYNSPLHF; v_gene: TRBV11-2; j_gene: TRBJ1-6; abundance: NA
CDR3aa: CSATPGDRDF; v_gene: TRBV20-1; j_gene: TRBJ2-5; abundance: NA
CDR3aa: CASSGQGALVNTEAFF; v_gene: TRBV19; j_gene: TRBJ1-1; abundance: NA
CDR3aa: CASSLIPGGHNEQFF; v_gene: TRBV27; j_gene: TRBJ2-1; abundance: once
CDR3aa: CASSLAEGVAKNIQYF; v_gene: TRBV5-1; j_gene: TRBJ2-4; abundance: once